The 21 T cell receptor beta chains reported below all come from one sample, sequenced in a study of OX40 agonist ivuxolimab in advanced cancers. Data came from immunoSEQ multiplex PCR; TCRdb stores just in-frame clones and leaves some out. The profile shows under 35,000 clones, approximately 84% of them singletons. The sequencing used CD4+ or CD8+ T cells sorted from blood, collected in a trial of the OX40 agonist ivuxolimab. Receptors were obtained from an adult with an advanced solid tumor such as melanoma, head and neck, liver or kidney cancer.

This chain links TRBV14 with TRBJ1-3; TRBD1 agrees at 8 bases. This CDR3 comprises 16 residues. After removal of 4 bases from V and 0 bases from J, the junction contained 5 bases not matched to a gene. Germline V CDR1 and CDR2: SGHDN, FVKESK. The CDR3 DNA reads TGTGCCAGCAGCCGGGCCAGGGGGCTCTCTGGAAACACCATATATTTT. Translated: CASSRARGLSGNTIYF.

The sample holds one count of this clone. The V call is TRBV9, the J call TRBJ1-2; no definite D call. Between the trimmed V and J ends, which lost 1 base and 8 bases, there was a span of 15 bases. Germline V gene data show CDR1 as SGDLS and CDR2 as YYNGEE. The CDR3 covers 14 residues. CDR3 nucleotides: TGTGCCAGCAGCGTATCCGGTTCCTCCTGGGGCTACACCTTC. This sequence encodes CASSVSGSSWGYTF.

V is TRBV27 and J is TRBJ2-7; D ambiguous. This CDR3 comprises 15 residues. Trimming removed 5 bases from V and 0 bases from J, with 14 bases in between. Germline CDR1 is MNHEY and CDR2 is SMNVEV (reference sequence). The CDR3, as DNA: TGTGCCAGCAGTCCCTCGGTGAGAAGCTCCTACGAGCAGTACTTC. Amino acid sequence: CASSPSVRSSYEQYF.

This chain links TRBV27 with TRBJ2-6; D is undetermined. This CDR3 spans 14 amino acids. CDR1 is MNHEY, CDR2 SMNVEV, per germline (reference sequence). V was pared by 5 bases and J by 0 bases, with 5 bases between. Written as DNA, the CDR3 is TGTGCCAGCAGTCTCTCCTCTGGGGCCAACGTCCTGACTTTC. Translation gives CASSLSSGANVLTF.

This rearrangement joins TRBV10-2 to TRBJ2-7, with D unresolved. CDR1 and CDR2 from the germline V gene are WSHSY and SAAADI. This CDR3 region has 13 residues. V was cut by 2 bases and J by 0 bases, with 5 bases left in between. The CDR3 spells CASSEAVSYEQYF. The CDR3, as DNA: TGCGCCAGCAGTGAGGCGGTCTCCTACGAGCAGTACTTC.

This rearrangement joins TRBV5-4 to TRBJ1-1; D gene ambiguous. V dropped 2 bases and J dropped 0 bases, with 2 bases sitting between them. Per germline, CDR1 SGHNT and CDR2 YYREEE (reference sequence). This CDR3 contains 12 residues. CDR3 amino acids: CASSFLNTEAFF. The CDR3, as DNA: TGTGCCAGCAGCTTTTTGAACACTGAAGCTTTCTTT.

The genes are TRBV6-5 and TRBJ1-1; TRBD1 matches at 7 bases. CDR1 is MNHEY, CDR2 SVGAGI, per germline. Trimming at V came to 4 bases and at J to 5 bases, leaving 1 base not matched to a gene. The CDR3 runs to 12 residues. The CDR3 DNA is TGTGCCAGCAGTTCAGGGGGAACTGAAGCTTTCTTT. Its translation: CASSSGGTEAFF.

The chain recombines TRBV10-3 with TRBJ2-1; D call uncertain. From germline, CDR1 is ENHRY and CDR2 SYGVKD. Trimming removed 5 bases from V and 3 bases from J, with 11 bases in between. The CDR3 spans 14 residues. The CDR3 loop reads CAISQEAHYNEQFF. DNA of the CDR3: TGTGCCATCAGTCAAGAGGCGCACTACAATGAGCAGTTCTTC.

This chain joins TRBV29-1 and TRBJ2-5; D is uncertain. Per germline, CDR1 SQVTM and CDR2 ANQGSEA. The CDR3 has 13 amino acids. Trimming stripped 5 bases from V and 1 base from J, with 11 bases between. CDR3 in amino acids: CSVLSGFQETQYF. In nucleotides, the CDR3 is TGCAGCGTTCTCAGTGGATTCCAAGAGACCCAGTACTTC.

The chain links TRBV30 to TRBJ2-7; 11 nucleotides line up with TRBD2. V shed 0 bases and J 3 bases; nucleotides not matched to a gene: 4. The germline gives CDR1 GTSNPN, CDR2 SVGIG (reference sequence). The CDR3 contains 15 residues. CDR3 region: CAWSVRGTSGYEQYF. In DNA form, the CDR3 reads TGTGCCTGGAGTGTACGGGGGACTAGCGGCTACGAGCAGTACTTC.

The chain joins TRBV11-2 to TRBJ1-2, with TRBD1 matching 9 bases. In germline, CDR1 is SGHAT, CDR2 FQNNGV. This CDR3 region has 15 residues. J was trimmed by 4 bases and V by 3 bases; bases with no gene match: 6. The CDR3 region has the DNA TGTGCCAGCAGCTTCGACAGGGGGAGCCTCTATGGCTACACCTTC. It yields the protein CASSFDRGSLYGYTF.

The chain has TRBV27 and TRBJ1-1, with D perhaps TRBD1 (6 bases). Germline loops: CDR1 MNHEY, CDR2 SMNVEV (reference sequence). Trimming removed 3 bases at V and 8 bases at J, with 10 bases between. This CDR3 region has 12 residues. The CDR3 protein is CASSFGGREAFF. DNA for the CDR3: TGTGCCAGCAGTTTCGGGGGGCGCGAAGCTTTCTTT.

This chain connects TRBV12-5 to TRBJ1-2, with 8 bases that match TRBD1. This CDR3 is 15 amino acids long. V lost 6 bases to trimming and J lost 6 bases; unmatched junction nucleotides: 12. Germline CDR1 LGHNT, CDR2 FRNRAP. As DNA, the CDR3 is TGTGCTAGTGGACCCGAACAGGGGGTTGTTGATGGCTACACCTTC. Translated, it gives CASGPEQGVVDGYTF.

This chain joins TRBV27 and TRBJ2-1, with D perhaps matching TRBD2 (5 bases). V dropped 6 bases and J dropped 6 bases, with 9 bases sitting between them. There are 12 residues in the CDR3. Per germline, CDR1 MNHEY and CDR2 SMNVEV (reference sequence). The CDR3 region is CASSGLANEQFF. The CDR3 nucleotides are TGTGCCAGCAGCGGGCTAGCCAATGAGCAGTTCTTC.

This sequence joins TRBV19 and TRBJ2-1; 7 positions match TRBD1. Germline V gene sequence: CDR1 LNHDA, CDR2 SQIVND (reference sequence). The ends lost 2 bases at V and 7 bases at J; junction bases unmatched: 2. This CDR3 region has 13 residues. This CDR3 is CASSISRGNEQFF. The CDR3 DNA follows: TGTGCCAGTAGTATAAGCAGGGGGAATGAGCAGTTCTTC.

The chain is built from TRBV6-4 and TRBJ2-7, with a possible D match to TRBD1 (6 bases). Germline lookup yields CDR1 MRHNA and CDR2 SNTAGT. The V gene lost 5 bases and the J gene lost 9 bases, with 14 bases spanning the gap. This CDR3 has 12 amino acids. The CDR3 is CASSLQGIGQYF. The DNA of the CDR3 is TGTGCCAGCAGTCTACAGGGAATCGGGCAGTACTTC.

J is TRBJ1-4 and V is TRBV14; D remains ambiguous. CDR1 and CDR2 from the germline V gene are SGHDN and FVKESK. V shed 3 bases and J shed 7 bases, with 6 bases lying between them. This CDR3 has 12 residues. In DNA, the CDR3 is TGTGCCAGCAGCCAGGGAGGTGAAAAACTGTTTTTT. Translated: CASSQGGEKLFF.

The gene calls are TRBV5-1 and TRBJ2-7; D tentatively reads TRBD1 or TRBD2 (5 bases each). Germline V gene sequence: CDR1 SGHRS, CDR2 YFSETQ. V lost 4 bases and J 5 bases, leaving 25 bases between the germline ends. The CDR3 totals 17 residues. CDR3 nucleotides: TGCGCCAGCAGCGCGACAACCGCTAGGCCGGGGACGGACGAGCAGTACTTC. This sequence encodes CASSATTARPGTDEQYF.

The V call is TRBV6-5, the J call TRBJ1-1, with a weak D call TRBD1 (5 bases). Germline loops: CDR1 MNHEY, CDR2 SVGAGI. The CDR3 is 16 residues long. Trimming removed 2 bases from V and 2 bases from J, with 15 bases in between. CDR3 coding DNA: TGTGCCAGCAGTTACCTGAGGGGTTATGGAAACACTGAAGCTTTCTTT. The encoded protein is CASSYLRGYGNTEAFF.

The chain has TRBV5-1 and TRBJ2-5; 8 bases fit TRBD1. Trimming removed 4 bases from V and 5 bases from J; junction bases left unmatched: 10. The germline gives CDR1 SGHRS, CDR2 YFSETQ. This CDR3 region has 15 residues. For the CDR3, the DNA is TGCGCCAGCAGCGCCGGAGGACAGGGAGCTGAGACCCAGTACTTC. The encoded protein is CASSAGGQGAETQYF.

In its sample, this clone was seen once. The chain is built from TRBV14 and TRBJ2-7; perhaps TRBD2 as D (5 bases). Germline V lookup: CDR1 SGHDN, CDR2 FVKESK. The CDR3 consists of 15 residues. V lost 4 bases to trimming and J lost 0 bases, with 13 bases between them. Written as DNA, the CDR3 is TGTGCCAGCAGCCCCCTACGGGGTAGCTCCTACGAGCAGTACTTC. Protein product: CASSPLRGSSYEQYF. Combining the CDR3 with reference TRBV14 and TRBJ2-7 gives the whole variable domain EAGVTQFPSHSVIEKGQTVTLRCDPISGHDNLYWYRRVMGKEIKFLLHFVKESKQDESGMPNNRFLAERTGGTYSTLKVQPAELEDSGVYFCASSPLRGSSYEQYFGPGTRLTVT.